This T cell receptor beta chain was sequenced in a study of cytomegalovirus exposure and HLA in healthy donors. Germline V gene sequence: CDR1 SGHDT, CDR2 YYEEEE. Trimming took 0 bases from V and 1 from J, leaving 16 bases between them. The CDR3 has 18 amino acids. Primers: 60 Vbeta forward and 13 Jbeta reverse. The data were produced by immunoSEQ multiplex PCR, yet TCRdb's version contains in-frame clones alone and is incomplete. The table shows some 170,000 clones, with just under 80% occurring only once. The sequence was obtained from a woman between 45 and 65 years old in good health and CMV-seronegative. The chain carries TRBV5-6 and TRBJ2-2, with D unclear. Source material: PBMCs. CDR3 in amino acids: CASSLVALPNGNTGELFF. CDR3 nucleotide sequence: TGTGCCAGCAGCTTGGTTGCTCTACCCAACGGGAACACCGGGGAGCTGTTTTTT.